This T cell receptor beta chain was captured by sequencing in a study of shared clonotypes between healthy human individuals. Study information: CD4 naive and CD4 memory each took three plates per donor, while CD8 naive took two and CD8 memory one.

Points on this clone: A read error may explain this, as a much larger clone is one base away.

CD8 memory cells included CD45RO+ cells plus CCR7-negative CD45RA+ TemRA cells. Roughly 200 ng DNA, approximately 31,000 T cell genomes, went into each sorted-subset replicate PCR. The protocol was immunoSEQ multiplex PCR, while the TCRdb copy is restricted to in-frame clones and leaves out a portion. The sample lists about 92,000 clones, approximately 63% seen once, with around half in the top ten. The receptor comes from a man between 25 and 39 years old in good health. The sequenced sample consisted of memory CD8+ T cells sorted from blood. The sample's subset: CD45RO+ cells pooled with CCR7-negative TemRA cells.

CDR3 sequence reads: CASSTPGEQYF. The CDR3 DNA reads TGTGCCAGCAGCACCCCAGGCGAGCAGTACTTC. The chain employs TRBV6-6 and TRBJ2-7; no clear D gene. Deletions cut 6 bases from V and 6 bases from J, with 9 bases between. Germline V gene lookup returns CDR1 MNHNY and CDR2 SVGAGI (reference sequence). The CDR3 length is 11 residues.